This TCR beta chain stems from a study of graft-versus-host responses after intestinal transplantation. Study details: Anti-thymocyte globulin induction preceded about 3 years of tacrolimus and steroid maintenance in all recipients.

In this sample, this clone turned up a few times. Here immunoSEQ multiplex PCR was the method, and the copy in TCRdb shows in-frame clones only, minus some. The sample comprises some 7,000 clones, around 30% of which are singletons, and around 3.9% rests with the top ten. General study findings and limits: Recipient marrow contained GvH clones, some of which appeared first in ileum or blood.

The clonotype originates from a human patient who was an organ donor for intestinal transplantation. The sample consisted of alloreactive CD4+ T cells from a mixed lymphocyte reaction culture, taken before transplantation. The subset here: CFSE-low proliferating T cells sorted from roughly six-day pre-transplant mixed lymphocyte reaction (GvH or HvG direction).

CDR3 coding DNA: TGTGCCAGCAGCCGCAGTGGAAACACCATATATTTT. This encodes CASSRSGNTIYF. This chain connects TRBV5-6 to TRBJ1-3; no reliable D call. Between the trimmed V and J ends, which lost 4 bases and 3 bases, there was a span of 5 bases. Germline values: CDR1 SGHDT, CDR2 YYEEEE. This CDR3 spans 12 amino acids.